Shown below are 14 T cell receptor beta chains from a single sample sequenced in a study of T cell responses to AZD1222 COVID-19 vaccine. Here immunoSEQ multiplex PCR was the method, and the copy in TCRdb shows in-frame clones only, minus some. The sample yields about 100,000 clones, 80% to 95% seen once. The specimen was peripheral blood, collected on day 0 of AZD1222 vaccination. The receptors were sampled from an adult in good health.

The chain carries TRBV13 and TRBJ2-7; maybe TRBD2 (5 bases). The CDR3 has 13 residues. Germline V gene data show CDR1 as PRHDT and CDR2 as FYEKMQ (reference sequence). The V end lost 6 bases, the J end lost 6 bases, and 15 bases lay between the germline ends. CDR3 DNA: TGTGCCAGCAGGACGGGGAGCGCCCTCGAGCAGTACTTC. Amino acids: CASRTGSALEQYF. The full variable domain, its missing parts supplied by reference TRBV13 and TRBJ2-7, is AAGVIQSPRHLIKEKRETATLKCYPIPRHDTVYWYQQGPGQDPQFLISFYEKMQSDKGSIPDRFSAQQFSDYHSELNMSSLELGDSALYFCASRTGSALEQYFGPGTRLTVT.

This sequence joins TRBV7-2 and TRBJ2-1, with TRBD2 identical over 9 bases. The CDR3 has 15 residues. Germline V gene lookup returns CDR1 SGHTA and CDR2 FQGNSA. The junction had 6 bases not matched to a gene; V was cut back by 0 bases and J by 9 bases. CDR3 region: CASSLAPGTSSEQFF. CDR3 sequence (DNA): TGTGCCAGCAGCTTAGCCCCGGGGACTAGCAGTGAGCAGTTCTTC.

The chain joins TRBV18 to TRBJ2-1; D unclear. Trimming took 5 bases from V and 8 from J, leaving 13 bases between them. Germline-derived CDR1 and CDR2 are KGHSH and LQKENI. CDR3 length: 13 amino acids. The CDR3 DNA reads as TGTGCCAGCTCAGCTGACCCTTTGGATGAGCAGTTCTTC. Translating it yields CASSADPLDEQFF.

The J gene is TRBJ2-2, the V gene TRBV5-4, with D tentatively TRBD2 (6 bases). The V end was cut by 6 bases, the J end by 3 bases, with 12 bases between. CDR1 is SGHNT and CDR2 is YYREEE in the germline V gene (reference sequence). CDR3 size: 14 residues. CDR3 sequence: CASNLAEYTGELFF. The DNA of the CDR3 is TGTGCCAGCAACTTAGCGGAGTACACCGGGGAGCTGTTTTTT.

DNA for the CDR3: TGTGCCACCTCCCTAACCGGGACTAGCAACACCGGGGAGCTGTTTTTT. Its translation: CATSLTGTSNTGELFF. The rearrangement uses TRBV2 and TRBJ2-2; 9 bases are a match to TRBD2. Losses at the gene ends were 10 bases for V and 2 bases for J; bases not matched to a gene: 11. Germline CDR1 and CDR2: SNHLY and FYNNEI. The CDR3 contains 16 residues. The whole variable domain, remainder taken from reference TRBV2 and TRBJ2-2, is EPEVTQTPSHQVTQMGQEVILRCVPISNHLYFYWYRQILGQKVEFLVSFYNNEISEKSEIFDDQFSVERPDGSNFTLKIRSTKLEDSAMYFCATSLTGTSNTGELFFGEGSRLTVL.

The rearrangement links TRBV10-1 to TRBJ1-2, with D possibly matching TRBD1 (6 bases). The germline V and J ends were trimmed by 2 bases and 9 bases, with 13 bases remaining between them. The CDR3 is 13 amino acids. Germline CDR1 and CDR2: WNHNN and SYGVQD (reference sequence). The CDR3 loop is CASSERGRKRYTF. CDR3 sequence (DNA): TGCGCCAGCAGTGAGAGGGGGAGGAAGCGCTACACCTTC.

The chain employs TRBV5-1 and TRBJ2-2; D gene uncertain. The CDR3 has 12 residues. V lost 5 bases, J lost 7 bases, and 9 bases lay in between. CDR1 and CDR2 (germline): SGHRS, YFSETQ. In nucleotides, the CDR3 is TGCGCCAGCAGGCCTCCGGGCGGGGAGCTGTTTTTT. It yields the protein CASRPPGGELFF.

The rearrangement joins TRBV29-1 to TRBJ2-3, with 8 positions matching TRBD2. Germline CDR1 is SQVTM and CDR2 is ANQGSEA. Trimming cost V 4 bases and J 0 bases; bases outside gene matches: 3. This CDR3 contains 14 residues. The CDR3 loop reads CSVGAGGSTDTQYF. CDR3 bases: TGCAGCGTTGGGGCGGGAGGAAGCACAGATACGCAGTATTTT.

The chain has TRBV30 and TRBJ1-5, with D possibly TRBD1 on 6 matching bases. CDR3 length: 15 amino acids. V lost 3 bases and J lost 6, with 18 bases in between. Germline assignment: CDR1 GTSNPN and CDR2 SVGIG (reference sequence). CDR3 protein: CAWSHGTGSGQPQHF. The CDR3 bases are TGTGCCTGGAGCCACGGCACAGGGTCTGGTCAGCCCCAGCATTTT. The whole variable domain, remainder taken from reference TRBV30 and TRBJ1-5, is SQTIHQWPATLVQPVGSPLSLECTVEGTSNPNLYWYRQAAGRGLQLLFYSVGIGQISSEVPQNLSASRPQDRQFILSSKKLLLSDSGFYLCAWSHGTGSGQPQHFGDGTRLSIL.

The chain links TRBV15 to TRBJ2-6, with a tentative D call TRBD2 (6 bases). Germline assignment: CDR1 LNHNV and CDR2 YYDKDF (reference sequence). V gave up 5 bases and J gave up 3 bases, with 11 bases separating them. The CDR3 runs to 15 residues. The CDR3 loop is CATSPGTGGANVLTF. CDR3 in DNA: TGTGCCACCAGCCCAGGGACTGGTGGGGCCAACGTCCTGACTTTC.

The chain joins TRBV27 to TRBJ2-7; 7 bases agree with TRBD1. Germline lookup yields CDR1 MNHEY and CDR2 SMNVEV (reference sequence). This CDR3 region has 14 residues. V lost 1 base and J lost 4; bases outside the gene matches: 4. As DNA, the CDR3 is TGTGCCAGCAGTTTATACAGGGGCGTTTACGAGCAGTACTTC. This sequence encodes CASSLYRGVYEQYF.

The chain joins TRBV6-5 to TRBJ1-3; D remains unclear. The CDR3 covers 13 residues. CDR1 and CDR2 from the germline V gene are MNHEY and SVGAGI. The germline V and J ends were trimmed by 8 bases and 0 bases, with 8 bases remaining between them. The CDR3 sequence is CASSATSGNTIYF. The CDR3 bases are TGTGCCAGCTCAGCAACCTCTGGAAACACCATATATTTT.

The CDR3 nucleotides are TGTGCCAGCAGTTCATACCGTCGGACAGGTTTCACTGGGGCCAACGTCCTGACTTTC. Encoded protein: CASSSYRRTGFTGANVLTF. V usage is TRBV28 and J usage is TRBJ2-6, with TRBD1 matching 7 bases. CDR3 length: 19 residues. V was pared by 4 bases and J by 2 bases, with 14 bases of the junction left unmatched. The germline gives CDR1 MDHEN, CDR2 SYDVKM.

V is TRBV2 and J is TRBJ1-1; TRBD1 might be the D (6 bases). Germline loops: CDR1 SNHLY, CDR2 FYNNEI. The CDR3 has 15 amino acids. Trimming shortened V by 6 bases and J by 0 bases, and 14 bases separated the two germline ends. CDR3 DNA: TGTGCCAGCAGGAGACAGGAGACCATGAACACTGAAGCTTTCTTT. Its translation is CASRRQETMNTEAFF.